This TCR beta chain stems from a study of OX40 agonist ivuxolimab in advanced cancers. In the study overall: Eligibility admitted prior anti-PD-1, anti-PD-L1 or anti-CTLA-4 therapy; roughly 39% had some.

The ends lost 0 bases at V and 4 bases at J; junction bases unmatched: 1. This CDR3 is built from 14 residues. Germline loops: CDR1 MNHNY, CDR2 SVGAGI (reference sequence). Method: immunoSEQ multiplex PCR; TCRdb's copy keeps in-frame clones and lacks some. The table records more than 25,000 clones, 85% to 90% of them present only once. Samples of blood were obtained at baseline, on cycle 4 day 1, and on cycle 7 day 1. The chain recombines TRBV6-6 with TRBJ1-1, with 8 bases that match TRBD1. Sequences were derived from CD4+ or CD8+ T cells sorted from blood, sampled in a trial of the OX40 agonist ivuxolimab. This receptor was identified in an adult with an advanced solid tumor such as melanoma, head and neck, liver or kidney cancer. The CDR3 region is CASSYSDRGTEAFF. CDR3 bases: TGTGCCAGCAGTTACTCAGACAGGGGCACTGAAGCTTTCTTT.